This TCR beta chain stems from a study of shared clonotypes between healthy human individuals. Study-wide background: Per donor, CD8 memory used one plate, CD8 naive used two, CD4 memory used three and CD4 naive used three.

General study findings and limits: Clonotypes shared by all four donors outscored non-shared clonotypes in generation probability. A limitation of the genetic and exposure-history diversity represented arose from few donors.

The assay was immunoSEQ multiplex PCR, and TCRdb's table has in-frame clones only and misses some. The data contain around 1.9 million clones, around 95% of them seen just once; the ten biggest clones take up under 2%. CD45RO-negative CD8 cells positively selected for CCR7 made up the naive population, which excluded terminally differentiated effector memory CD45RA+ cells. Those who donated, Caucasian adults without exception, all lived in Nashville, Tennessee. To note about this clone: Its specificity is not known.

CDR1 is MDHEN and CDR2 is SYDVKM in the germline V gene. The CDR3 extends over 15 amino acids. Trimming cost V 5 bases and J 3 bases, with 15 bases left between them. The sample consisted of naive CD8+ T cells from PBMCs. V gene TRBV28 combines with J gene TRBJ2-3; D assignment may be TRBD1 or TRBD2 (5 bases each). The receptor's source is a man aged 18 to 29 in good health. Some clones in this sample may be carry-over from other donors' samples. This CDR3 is CASSPEGEPTDTQYF. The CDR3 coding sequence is TGTGCCAGCAGTCCGGAAGGGGAGCCAACAGATACGCAGTATTTT.